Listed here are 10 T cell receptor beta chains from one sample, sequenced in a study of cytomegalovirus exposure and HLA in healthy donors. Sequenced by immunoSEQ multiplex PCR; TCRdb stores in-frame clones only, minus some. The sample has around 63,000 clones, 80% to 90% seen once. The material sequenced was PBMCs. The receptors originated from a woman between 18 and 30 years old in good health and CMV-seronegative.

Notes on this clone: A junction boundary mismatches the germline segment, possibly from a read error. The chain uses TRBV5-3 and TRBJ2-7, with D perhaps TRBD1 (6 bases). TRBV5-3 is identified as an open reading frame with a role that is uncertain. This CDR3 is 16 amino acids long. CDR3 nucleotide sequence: TGTGCCAGAAGCGATAGACGTCAGGGGATCTCCAACGAGCAGTACTTC. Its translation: CARSDRRQGISNEQYF.

CDR3 loop: CASTLGQDNSPLHF. In DNA, the CDR3 is TGTGCCAGCACCCTGGGACAGGATAATTCACCCCTCCACTTT. The V call is TRBV28, the J call TRBJ1-6; 8 bases map to TRBD1. V trimming: 7 bases; J trimming: 5 bases; junction bases outside the gene matches: 4. The CDR3 covers 14 residues. Per the germline V gene, CDR1 is MDHEN and CDR2 is SYDVKM.

The CDR3 spells CASRLDDRAGNYGYTF. As DNA, the CDR3 is TGTGCCAGCAGACTCGACGACAGGGCCGGTAACTATGGCTACACCTTC. V and J are TRBV27 and TRBJ1-2; 7 bases map to TRBD1. This CDR3 spans 16 amino acids. Trimming cost V 6 bases and J 1 base; bases outside gene matches: 11. Germline CDR1 reads MNHEY; CDR2 reads SMNVEV (reference sequence).

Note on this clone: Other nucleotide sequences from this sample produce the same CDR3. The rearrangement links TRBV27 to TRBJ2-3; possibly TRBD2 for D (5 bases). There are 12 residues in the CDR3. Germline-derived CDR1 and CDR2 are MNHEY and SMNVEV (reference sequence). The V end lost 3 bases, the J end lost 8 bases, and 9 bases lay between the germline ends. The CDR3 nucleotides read TGTGCCAGCAGTTTCCATGGAGGTACGCAGTATTTT. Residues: CASSFHGGTQYF.

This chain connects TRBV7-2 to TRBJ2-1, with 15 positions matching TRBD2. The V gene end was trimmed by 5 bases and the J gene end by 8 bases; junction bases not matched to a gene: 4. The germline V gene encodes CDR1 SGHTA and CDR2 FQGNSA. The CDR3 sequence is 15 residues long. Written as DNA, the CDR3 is TGTGCCAGCAGCCGGACTAGCGGGGGGGCTTATGAGCAGTTCTTC. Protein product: CASSRTSGGAYEQFF.

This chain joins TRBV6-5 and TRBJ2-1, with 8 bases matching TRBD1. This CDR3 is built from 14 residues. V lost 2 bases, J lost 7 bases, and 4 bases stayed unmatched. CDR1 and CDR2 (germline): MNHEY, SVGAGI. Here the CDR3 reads CASSYVRGRNEQFF. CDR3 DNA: TGTGCCAGCAGTTACGTCAGGGGGCGAAATGAGCAGTTCTTC.

The CDR3: CASRRQAAPYEQYF. DNA of the CDR3: TGTGCCAGCAGGCGACAGGCTGCCCCCTACGAGCAGTACTTC. The chain carries TRBV6-5 and TRBJ2-7; D may be TRBD1 (6 bases). Germline values: CDR1 MNHEY, CDR2 SVGAGI. This CDR3 region has 14 residues. V lost 6 bases and J 2 bases, leaving 14 bases between the germline ends.

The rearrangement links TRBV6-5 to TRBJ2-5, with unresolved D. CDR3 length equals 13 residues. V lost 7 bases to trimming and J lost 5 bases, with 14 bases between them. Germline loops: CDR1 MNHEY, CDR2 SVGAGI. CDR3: CASMIIRRETQYF. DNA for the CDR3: TGTGCCAGCATGATCATTAGGCGGGAGACCCAGTACTTC.

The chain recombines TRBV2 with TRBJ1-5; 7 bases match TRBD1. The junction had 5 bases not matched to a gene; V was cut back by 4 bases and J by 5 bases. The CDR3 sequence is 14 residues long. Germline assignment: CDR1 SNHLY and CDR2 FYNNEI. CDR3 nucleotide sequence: TGTGCCAGCAGTGCGGACAGGAGGGATCAGCCCCAGCATTTT. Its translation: CASSADRRDQPQHF.

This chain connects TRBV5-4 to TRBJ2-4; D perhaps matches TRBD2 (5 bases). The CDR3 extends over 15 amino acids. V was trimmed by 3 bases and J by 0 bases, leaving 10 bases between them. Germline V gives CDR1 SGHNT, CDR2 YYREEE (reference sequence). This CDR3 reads CASSSWGVAKNIQYF. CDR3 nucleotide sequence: TGTGCCAGCAGCTCTTGGGGAGTAGCCAAAAACATTCAGTACTTC.